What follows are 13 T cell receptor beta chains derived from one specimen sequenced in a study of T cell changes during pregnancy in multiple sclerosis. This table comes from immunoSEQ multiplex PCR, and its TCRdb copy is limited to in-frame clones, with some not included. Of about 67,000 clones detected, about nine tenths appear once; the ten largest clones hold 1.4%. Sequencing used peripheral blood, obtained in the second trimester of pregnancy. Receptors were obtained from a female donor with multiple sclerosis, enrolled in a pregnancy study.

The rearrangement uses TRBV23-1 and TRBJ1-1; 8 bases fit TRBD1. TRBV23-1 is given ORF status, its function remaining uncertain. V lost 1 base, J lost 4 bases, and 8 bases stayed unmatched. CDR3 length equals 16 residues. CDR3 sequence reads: CASSQLQGARTTEAFF. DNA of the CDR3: TGCGCCAGCAGTCAATTGCAGGGGGCACGGACCACTGAAGCTTTCTTT.

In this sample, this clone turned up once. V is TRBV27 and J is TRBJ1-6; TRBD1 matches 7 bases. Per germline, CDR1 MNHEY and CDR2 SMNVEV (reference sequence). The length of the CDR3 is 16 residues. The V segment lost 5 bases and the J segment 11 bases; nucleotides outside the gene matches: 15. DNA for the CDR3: TGTGCCAGCAGTAAGTTGCCAGGGGGGTCGGGGACACCCCTCCACTTT. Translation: CASSKLPGGSGTPLHF.

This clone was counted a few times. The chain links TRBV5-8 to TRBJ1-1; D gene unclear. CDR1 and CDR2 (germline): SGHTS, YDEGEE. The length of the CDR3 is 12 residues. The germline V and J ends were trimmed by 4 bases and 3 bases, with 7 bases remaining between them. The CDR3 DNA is TGTGCCAGCAGCCTCAGGTACACTGAAGCTTTCTTT. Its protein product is CASSLRYTEAFF.

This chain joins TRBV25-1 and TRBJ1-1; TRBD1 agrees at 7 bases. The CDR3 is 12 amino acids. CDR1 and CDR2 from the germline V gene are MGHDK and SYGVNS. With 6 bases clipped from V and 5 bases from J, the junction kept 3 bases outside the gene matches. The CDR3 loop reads CASRRQGTEAFF. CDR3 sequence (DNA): TGTGCCAGCAGAAGACAGGGAACTGAAGCTTTCTTT.

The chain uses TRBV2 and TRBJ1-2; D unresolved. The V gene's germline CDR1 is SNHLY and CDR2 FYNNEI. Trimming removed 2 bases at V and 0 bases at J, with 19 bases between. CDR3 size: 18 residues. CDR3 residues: CASSELLGAGGANYGYTF. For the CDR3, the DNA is TGTGCCAGCAGTGAATTGTTGGGAGCAGGTGGAGCTAACTATGGCTACACCTTC.

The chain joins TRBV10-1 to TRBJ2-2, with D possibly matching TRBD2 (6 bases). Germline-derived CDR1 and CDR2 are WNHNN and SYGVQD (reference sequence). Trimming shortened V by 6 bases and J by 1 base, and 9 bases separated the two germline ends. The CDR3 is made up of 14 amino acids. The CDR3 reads CASRPRENTGELFF. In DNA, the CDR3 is TGCGCCAGCAGGCCGCGGGAGAACACCGGGGAGCTGTTTTTT.

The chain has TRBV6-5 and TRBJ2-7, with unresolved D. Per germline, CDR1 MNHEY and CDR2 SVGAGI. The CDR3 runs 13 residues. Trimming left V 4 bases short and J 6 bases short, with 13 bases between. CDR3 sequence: CASSSRVTLEQYF. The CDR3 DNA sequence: TGTGCCAGCAGTTCCCGGGTCACGCTCGAGCAGTACTTC.

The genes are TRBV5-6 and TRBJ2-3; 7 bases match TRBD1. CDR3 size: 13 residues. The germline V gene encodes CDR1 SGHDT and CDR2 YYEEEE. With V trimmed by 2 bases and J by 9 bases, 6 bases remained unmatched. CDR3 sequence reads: CASSLQQGNTQYF. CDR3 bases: TGTGCCAGCAGCTTACAACAGGGGAACACGCAGTATTTT.

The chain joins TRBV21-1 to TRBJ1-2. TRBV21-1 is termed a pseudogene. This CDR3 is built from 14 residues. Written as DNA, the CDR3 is TGTGCCAGCAGCCCAATTTATGAGGGCGGCGGCTACACCTTC. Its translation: CASSPIYEGGGYTF.

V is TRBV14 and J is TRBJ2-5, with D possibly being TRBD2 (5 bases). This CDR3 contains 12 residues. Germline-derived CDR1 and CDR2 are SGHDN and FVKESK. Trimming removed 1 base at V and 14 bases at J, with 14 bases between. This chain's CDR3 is CASSQGVQRQYF. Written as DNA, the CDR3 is TGTGCCAGCAGCCAAGGAGTCCAGCGGCAATACTTC.

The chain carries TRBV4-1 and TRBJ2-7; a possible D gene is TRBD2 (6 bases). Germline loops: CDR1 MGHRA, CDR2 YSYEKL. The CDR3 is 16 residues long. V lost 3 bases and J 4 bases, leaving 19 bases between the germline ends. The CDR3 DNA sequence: TGCGCCAGCAGCCACTCTCACGCGGGATCCTTTTACGAGCAGTACTTC. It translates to CASSHSHAGSFYEQYF.

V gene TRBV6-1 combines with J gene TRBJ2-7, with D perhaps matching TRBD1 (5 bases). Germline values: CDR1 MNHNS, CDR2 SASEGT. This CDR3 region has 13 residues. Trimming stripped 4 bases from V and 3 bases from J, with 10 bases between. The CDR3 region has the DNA TGTGCCAGCAGTGCCGACAGAGACTACGAGCAGTACTTC. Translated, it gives CASSADRDYEQYF.

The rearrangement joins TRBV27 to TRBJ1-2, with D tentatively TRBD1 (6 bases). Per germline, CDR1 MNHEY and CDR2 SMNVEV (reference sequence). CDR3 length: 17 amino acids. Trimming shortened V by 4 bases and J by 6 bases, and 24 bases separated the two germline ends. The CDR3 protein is CASSSIDFWGHTNGYTF. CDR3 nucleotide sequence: TGTGCCAGCAGTTCTATTGACTTCTGGGGACACACTAATGGCTACACCTTC.